This entry is about one TCR beta chain. The data originate from a study of sequential checkpoint blockade in melanoma. Background on the study: Maintenance nivolumab came after either treatment sequence.

Sequencing was performed with immunoSEQ multiplex PCR; in TCRdb, only in-frame clones are kept and a portion is missing. The sample comprises about 20,000 clones, roughly 82% of which are singletons, and over 50% rests with the top ten. The V gene's germline CDR1 is MNHEY and CDR2 SMNVEV (reference sequence). Trimming at V came to 3 bases and at J to 5 bases, leaving 4 bases not matched to a gene. This CDR3 is built from 14 residues. Stated treatment: randomized to nivolumab then ipilimumab (arm A) or the reverse (arm B). Sorted cells were live CD3+CD8+, lacking CD19 and CD56, from PBMCs. The sample consisted of CD8+ T cells sorted from blood (inferred from file names), taken from a patient given nivolumab and ipilimumab in sequence. The sequence was collected from a human donor with melanoma. V usage is TRBV27 and J usage is TRBJ2-7, with TRBD2 matching over 10 bases. CDR3 residues: CASSFSGGAHEQYF. CDR3 nucleotides: TGTGCCAGCAGTTTCAGCGGGGGGGCCCACGAGCAGTACTTC.